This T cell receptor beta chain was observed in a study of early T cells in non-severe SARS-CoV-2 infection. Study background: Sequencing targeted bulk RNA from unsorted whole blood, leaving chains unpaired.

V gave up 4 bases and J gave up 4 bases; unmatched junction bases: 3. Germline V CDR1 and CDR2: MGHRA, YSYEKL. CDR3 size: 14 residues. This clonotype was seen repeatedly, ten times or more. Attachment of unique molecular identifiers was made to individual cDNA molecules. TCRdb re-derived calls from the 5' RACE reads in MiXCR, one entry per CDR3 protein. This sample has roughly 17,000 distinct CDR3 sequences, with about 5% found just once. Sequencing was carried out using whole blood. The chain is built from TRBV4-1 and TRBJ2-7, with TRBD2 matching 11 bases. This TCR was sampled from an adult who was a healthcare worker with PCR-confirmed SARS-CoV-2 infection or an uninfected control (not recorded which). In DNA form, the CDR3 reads TGCGCCAGCAGCCCGGGACTAGCGGCATACGAGCAGTACTTC. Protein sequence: CASSPGLAAYEQYF.